Sequencing of this T cell receptor (beta chain) was carried out in a study of post-analysis software for immune sequencing data (dated by TCRdb to the mid-2010s). Study-wide context: Recorded disease courses included relapsing-remitting, secondary progressive and progressive-relapsing multiple sclerosis, with some patients lacking subtype annotation. The patient repertoires were set against roughly eleven previously published healthy control repertoires from donors whose ages ranged from roughly 6 to 27 years. A subset of samples was prepared in parallel using single-end sample barcoding, then pooled and co-amplified after Illumina adapter ligation. Summary of the overall study and its limitations: A handful of TRBV segments, including TRBV5-6, TRBV5-1 and TRBV20-1, were significantly more frequent in patients than controls. Normalized Chao1 diversity was significantly lower in multiple sclerosis patients than controls, suggesting substantial peripheral T-cell clonal expansion. Direct clustering with F measure showed strong co-clustering of samples prepared in the same batch, prompting a batch-effect correction. The multiple sclerosis patient group was slightly younger than the control group.

To demonstrate the VDJtools post-analysis software, the study profiled TCR beta repertoires from the peripheral blood of about a dozen young patients with multiple sclerosis. The multiple sclerosis patients were children and adolescents ranging in age from roughly 6 to 15 years. The CDR3 spans 16 residues, from the cysteine through the phenylalanine. Solely the CDR3 DNA is kept, with 48 bases framed from the first base. Trimming at the junction amounts to 2 bases on V and 7 bases on J, and the germline ends lie 17 bases apart. CDR1 and CDR2 were assigned from the germline V gene (reference sequence) as SEHNR and FQNEAQ. The method was PCR. TCRdb names Illumina HiSeq 2500 as the instrument used. Unique molecular identifiers were incorporated into TCR beta cDNA libraries to reduce PCR and sequencing biases. Roughly 500,000 cDNA molecules were obtained for every 1 to 10 million input T cells, so each molecule roughly corresponded to one T cell. The same protocol used for the earlier healthy control dataset was applied to prepare and sequence the patient libraries. Samples belonging to the same batch were prepared together, multiplexed and sequenced on a shared HiSeq lane. In the source study's methods: MIGEC was used to process the raw barcoded reads, and molecular identifier groups with only a single read were discarded before consensus assembly and CDR3 extraction. Clonotype tables were post-analysed with VDJtools, and diversity was normalized by down-sampling all datasets to the smallest sample size. In repertoire overlap clustering, CDR3 amino acid sequences, but not nucleotide sequences, were matched to correct batch-related cross-sample contamination. The raw public reads went through TCRdb reprocessing: fastp at Q25, MiXCR clone calling, in-frame beta chains kept. Every distinct CDR3 protein forms one entry, paired with its most common genes and DNA. TCRdb's processing, not the authors', yielded these V and J calls. The sample contains fewer than 600,000 distinct CDR3 sequences, under 55% of them found a single time. The leading ten clones occupy around 10% of the sample.

With regard to this clonotype: Its antigen is currently not known. No base qualities exist here, and no much larger clone lies one base off it.

This receptor chain uses TRBV7-9 and TRBJ1-4; confidence is insufficient to name the D gene. Sequencing was performed on blood. This clonotype was obtained from a girl between 10 and 17 years old with multiple sclerosis. The CDR3 region: CASSLILGSDGEKLFF. The DNA sequence is given as TGTGCCAGCAGCTTAATCTTAGGCAGCGACGGTGAAAAACTGTTTTTT.